Reported below is one T cell receptor (beta chain). The CDR3 covers 14 residues. Between the trimmed V and J ends, which lost 1 base and 6 bases, there was a span of 12 bases. Germline values: CDR1 MNHEY, CDR2 SMNVEV (reference sequence). This specimen belongs to a study of blood T cell repertoires in COVID-19. Study as a whole: PBMCs, B-cell-depleted T cells, or T cells were the source of the cDNA or gDNA that made up the material.

Profiling relied on immunoSEQ multiplex PCR, and the TCRdb table lists in-frame clones only, not all of them. The sample has 150,000 to 200,000 clones, around nine tenths seen once. The chain couples TRBV27 to TRBJ1-2; D gene uncertain. The sequence came from a human donor in a cohort sampled during active COVID-19. Sequencing was performed on peripheral blood. The CDR3 sequence is CASSLYSSRDGYTF. DNA for the CDR3: TGTGCCAGCAGTTTATATTCCTCCCGGGATGGCTACACCTTC.